The next 16 T cell receptor beta chains were all read from a single sample in a study of cytomegalovirus exposure and HLA in healthy donors. Vbeta (60) and Jbeta (13) primers were used in the PCR. The repertoire was sequenced with immunoSEQ multiplex PCR; TCRdb's copy has only in-frame clones and lacks some. The table records tens of thousands of clones, roughly 81% of them present only once. The sequenced sample consisted of PBMCs. The source is a man aged 30 to 39 in good health and CMV-seronegative.

V gene TRBV7-7 combines with J gene TRBJ1-3; D uncertain. V lost 2 bases and J lost 0, with 5 bases in between. The CDR3 spans 14 residues. Germline assignment: CDR1 SSHAT and CDR2 FNYEAQ (reference sequence). Here the CDR3 reads CASSLRSSGNTIYF. In DNA, the CDR3 is TGTGCCAGCAGCTTACGCAGCTCTGGAAACACCATATATTTT.

The rearrangement uses TRBV27 and TRBJ2-7; D not certain. Germline-derived CDR1 and CDR2 are MNHEY and SMNVEV (reference sequence). The CDR3 runs 13 residues. Trimming cost V 4 bases and J 2 bases, with 9 bases left between them. The CDR3 sequence is CASSSSVTYEQYF. CDR3 coding DNA: TGTGCCAGCAGTTCTTCAGTTACCTACGAGCAGTACTTC.

The rearrangement uses TRBV30 and TRBJ1-1, with a tentative D call TRBD1 (6 bases). The V end lost 2 bases, the J end lost 6 bases, and 13 bases lay between the germline ends. The V gene's germline CDR1 is GTSNPN and CDR2 SVGIG (reference sequence). CDR3 length: 13 amino acids. The CDR3 DNA reads TGTGCCTGGAGTCGTAGTAGACAGGCTGAAGCTTTCTTT. Its translation is CAWSRSRQAEAFF.

The J gene is TRBJ1-4, the V gene TRBV6-5; 10 bases agree with TRBD1. The CDR3 runs 14 residues. The V and J ends lost 6 bases and 13 bases, in that order; junction bases with no gene match: 11. Germline CDR1 is MNHEY and CDR2 is SVGAGI. The CDR3 loop is CASSRQGAGVGLFF. CDR3 in DNA: TGTGCCAGCAGCCGACAGGGGGCGGGTGTAGGACTGTTTTTT.

The V call is TRBV5-1, the J call TRBJ2-1; D might be TRBD1 (6 bases). Germline V lookup: CDR1 SGHRS, CDR2 YFSETQ. V lost 2 bases to trimming and J lost 8 bases, with 17 bases between them. CDR3 length: 15 amino acids. The CDR3 loop is CASSFRGNQGDEQFF. Here the CDR3 DNA reads TGCGCCAGCAGCTTTAGGGGGAACCAAGGGGATGAGCAGTTCTTC.

The CDR3 bases are TGTGCCATCAGTGACGCGGGGGGTGGCACAGATACGCAGTATTTT. Translating gives CAISDAGGGTDTQYF. The J gene is TRBJ2-3, the V gene TRBV10-3; 8 positions match TRBD2. The V gene's germline CDR1 is ENHRY and CDR2 SYGVKD. The CDR3 extends over 15 amino acids. The V segment lost 3 bases and the J segment 1 base; nucleotides outside the gene matches: 3.

This clone occurred a few times. The V call is TRBV7-9, the J call TRBJ2-1, with TRBD2 matching over 15 bases. CDR3 length: 17 residues. The junction had 9 bases not matched to a gene; V was cut back by 4 bases and J by 8 bases. Germline-derived CDR1 and CDR2 are SEHNR and FQNEAQ (reference sequence). CDR3 DNA sequence: TGTGCCAGCAGCTCAGGAGGACTAGCGGGGGGGTACTATGAGCAGTTCTTC. Its protein product is CASSSGGLAGGYYEQFF.

The rearrangement uses TRBV28 and TRBJ1-1, with TRBD1 matching over 7 bases. From germline, CDR1 is MDHEN and CDR2 SYDVKM. J was trimmed by 1 base and V by 7 bases; bases with no gene match: 6. CDR3 length: 14 residues. Written as DNA, the CDR3 is TGTGCCAGCAAACTCGGGACAGCGAACACTGAAGCTTTCTTT. Translation gives CASKLGTANTEAFF.

The rearrangement uses TRBV4-1 and TRBJ1-6, with D possibly being TRBD1 (6 bases). The V gene's germline CDR1 is MGHRA and CDR2 YSYEKL. The germline V and J ends were trimmed by 0 bases and 10 bases, with 13 bases remaining between them. The CDR3 sequence is 15 residues long. The CDR3 loop is CASSQEEGGQSPLHF. CDR3 in DNA: TGCGCCAGCAGCCAAGAGGAGGGGGGGCAATCACCCCTCCACTTT.

The chain carries TRBV23-1 and TRBJ1-3; 9 bases match TRBD1. TRBV23-1 is classed as an ORF, of uncertain function. The V segment lost 4 bases and the J segment 12 bases; nucleotides outside the gene matches: 31. This CDR3 is built from 21 residues. CDR3 bases: TGCGCCAGCAGTCGCAAAGCAGGACAGGGGCCACCGCTCTCCGATGAAACGGGCATATATTTT. Its protein is CASSRKAGQGPPLSDETGIYF.

This chain uses TRBV9 with TRBJ2-1; TRBD2 matches 7 bases. This CDR3 has 15 amino acids. The germline V gene encodes CDR1 SGDLS and CDR2 YYNGEE. The ends lost 4 bases at V and 3 bases at J; junction bases unmatched: 7. CDR3: CASSWDSGGYNEQFF. CDR3 sequence (DNA): TGTGCCAGCAGCTGGGACTCGGGGGGCTACAATGAGCAGTTCTTC.

The chain combines TRBV2 with TRBJ1-2; possible D gene TRBD1, 6 bases. Germline V gene data show CDR1 as SNHLY and CDR2 as FYNNEI. The ends were cut back, 4 bases at V and 2 bases at J, with 14 bases in the middle. The CDR3 runs to 15 residues. DNA for the CDR3: TGTGCCAGCAGTGTCGGGAGGGGGTCCAACTATGGCTACACCTTC. This gives the protein CASSVGRGSNYGYTF.

The rearrangement links TRBV28 to TRBJ2-7, with TRBD2 matching 7 bases. This CDR3 is 17 amino acids long. Trimming at V came to 2 bases and at J to 2 bases, leaving 12 bases not matched to a gene. CDR1 is MDHEN, CDR2 SYDVKM, per germline. CDR3 sequence (DNA): TGTGCCAGCAGTTTAAGACTGGCGGGAGTTGGTCCCTACGAGCAGTACTTC. Protein product: CASSLRLAGVGPYEQYF.

The chain is built from TRBV4-1 and TRBJ2-2, with D possibly being TRBD1 (5 bases). V dropped 1 base and J dropped 4 bases, with 10 bases sitting between them. Germline lookup yields CDR1 MGHRA and CDR2 YSYEKL. This CDR3 contains 15 residues. This chain's CDR3 is CASSQVGAGTGELFF. The DNA of the CDR3 is TGCGCCAGCAGCCAAGTAGGGGCAGGCACCGGGGAGCTGTTTTTT.

The chain uses TRBV28 and TRBJ2-7; 7 positions agree with TRBD2. This CDR3 comprises 15 residues. The J segment lost 2 bases and the V segment lost 1 base, leaving 5 bases of the junction unmatched. The V gene's germline CDR1 is MDHEN and CDR2 SYDVKM. The CDR3: CASSLSTAGTYEQYF. DNA of the CDR3: TGTGCCAGCAGTTTATCTACAGCGGGAACCTACGAGCAGTACTTC.

The V call is TRBV2, the J call TRBJ1-6; 8 nucleotides match TRBD1. The germline V gene encodes CDR1 SNHLY and CDR2 FYNNEI. V lost 2 bases to trimming and J lost 0 bases; unmatched junction nucleotides: 6. CDR3 length: 18 residues. This CDR3 is CASSESDRVGSYNSPLHF. The CDR3 nucleotides are TGTGCCAGCAGTGAATCGGACAGGGTGGGCTCCTATAATTCACCCCTCCACTTT.